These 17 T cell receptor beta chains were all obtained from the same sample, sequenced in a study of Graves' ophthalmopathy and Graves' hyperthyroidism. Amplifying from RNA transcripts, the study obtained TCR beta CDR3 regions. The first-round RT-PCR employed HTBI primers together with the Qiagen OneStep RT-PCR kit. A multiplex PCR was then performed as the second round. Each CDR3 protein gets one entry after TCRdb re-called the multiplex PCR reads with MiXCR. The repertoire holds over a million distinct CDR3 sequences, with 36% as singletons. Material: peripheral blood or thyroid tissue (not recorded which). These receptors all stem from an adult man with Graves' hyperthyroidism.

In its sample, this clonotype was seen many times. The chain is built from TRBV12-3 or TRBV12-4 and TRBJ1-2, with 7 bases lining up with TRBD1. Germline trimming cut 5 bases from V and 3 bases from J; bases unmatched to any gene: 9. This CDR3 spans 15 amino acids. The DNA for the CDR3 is TGTGCCAGCAGTCTAACGCGGGACAGCGACTATGGCTACACCTTC. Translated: CASSLTRDSDYGYTF.

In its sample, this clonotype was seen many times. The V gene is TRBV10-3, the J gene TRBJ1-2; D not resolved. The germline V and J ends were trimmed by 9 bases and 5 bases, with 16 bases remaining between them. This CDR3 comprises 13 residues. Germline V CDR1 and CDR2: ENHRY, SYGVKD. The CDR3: CAIRTSPSYGYTF. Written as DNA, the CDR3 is TGTGCCATTAGAACAAGTCCTAGTTATGGCTACACCTTC.

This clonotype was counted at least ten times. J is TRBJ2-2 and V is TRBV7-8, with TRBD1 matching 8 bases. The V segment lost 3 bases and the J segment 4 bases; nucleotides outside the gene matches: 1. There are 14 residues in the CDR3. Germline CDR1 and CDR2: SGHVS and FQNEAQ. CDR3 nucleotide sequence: TGTGCCAGCAGCTTGACAGGGGCCACCGGGGAGCTGTTTTTT. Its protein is CASSLTGATGELFF.

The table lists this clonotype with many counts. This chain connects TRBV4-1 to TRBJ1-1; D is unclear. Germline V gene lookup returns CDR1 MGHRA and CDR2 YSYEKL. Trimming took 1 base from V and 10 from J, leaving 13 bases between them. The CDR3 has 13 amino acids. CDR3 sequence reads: CASSQGRGLGAFF. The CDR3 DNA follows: TGCGCCAGCAGCCAAGGCCGAGGACTTGGAGCTTTCTTT.

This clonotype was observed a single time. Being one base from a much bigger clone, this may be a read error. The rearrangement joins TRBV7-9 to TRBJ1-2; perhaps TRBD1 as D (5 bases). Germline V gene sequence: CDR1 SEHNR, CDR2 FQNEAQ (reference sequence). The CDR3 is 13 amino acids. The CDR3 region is CVSSPPGNYGYTF. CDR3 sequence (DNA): TGTGTCAGCAGCCCCCCAGGGAACTATGGCTACACCTTC. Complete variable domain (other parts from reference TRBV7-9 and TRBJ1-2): DTGVSQNPRHKITKRGQNVTFRCDPISEHNRLYWYRQTLGQGPEFLTYFQNEAQLEKSRLLSDRFSAERPKGSFSTLEIQRTEQGDSAMYLCVSSPPGNYGYTFGSGTRLTVV.

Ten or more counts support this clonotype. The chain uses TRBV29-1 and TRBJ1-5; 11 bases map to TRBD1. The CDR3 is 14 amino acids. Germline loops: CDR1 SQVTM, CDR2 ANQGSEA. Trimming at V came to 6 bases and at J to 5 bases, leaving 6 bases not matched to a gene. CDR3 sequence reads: CSVMGQGVDQPQHF. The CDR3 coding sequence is TGCAGCGTGATGGGACAGGGGGTCGATCAGCCCCAGCATTTT. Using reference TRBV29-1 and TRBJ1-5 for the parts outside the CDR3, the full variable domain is SAVISQKPSRDICQRGTSLTIQCQVDSQVTMMFWYRQQPGQSLTLIATANQGSEATYESGFVIDKFPISRPNLTFSTLTVSNMSPEDSSIYLCSVMGQGVDQPQHFGDGTRLSIL.

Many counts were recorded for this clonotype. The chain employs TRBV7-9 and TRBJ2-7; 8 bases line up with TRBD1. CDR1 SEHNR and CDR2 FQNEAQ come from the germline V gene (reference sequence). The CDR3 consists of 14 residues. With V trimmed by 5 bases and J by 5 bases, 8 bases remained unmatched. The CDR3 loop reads CASSRTDRGHEQYF. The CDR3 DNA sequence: TGTGCCAGCAGCCGCACCGACAGGGGTCACGAGCAGTACTTC.

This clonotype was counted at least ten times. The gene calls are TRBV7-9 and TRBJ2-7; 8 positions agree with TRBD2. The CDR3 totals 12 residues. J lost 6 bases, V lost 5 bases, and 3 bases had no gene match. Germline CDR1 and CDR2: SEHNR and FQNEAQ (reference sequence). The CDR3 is CASSPREGEQYF. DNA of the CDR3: TGTGCCAGCAGCCCCCGGGAGGGCGAGCAGTACTTC.

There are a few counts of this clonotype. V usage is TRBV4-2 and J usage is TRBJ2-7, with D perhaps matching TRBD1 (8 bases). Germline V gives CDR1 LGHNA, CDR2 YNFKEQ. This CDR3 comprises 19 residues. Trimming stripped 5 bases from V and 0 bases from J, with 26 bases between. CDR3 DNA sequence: TGTGCCAGCAGCTCCAGCGGGGCAGGGGGCTTGGGAAGCTCCTACGAGCAGTACTTC. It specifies CASSSSGAGGLGSSYEQYF.

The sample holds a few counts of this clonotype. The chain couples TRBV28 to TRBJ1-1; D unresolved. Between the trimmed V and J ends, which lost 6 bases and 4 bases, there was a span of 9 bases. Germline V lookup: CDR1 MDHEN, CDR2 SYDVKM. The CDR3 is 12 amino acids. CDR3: CASSPLITEAFF. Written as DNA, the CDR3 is TGTGCCAGCAGCCCGCTCATCACTGAAGCTTTCTTT.

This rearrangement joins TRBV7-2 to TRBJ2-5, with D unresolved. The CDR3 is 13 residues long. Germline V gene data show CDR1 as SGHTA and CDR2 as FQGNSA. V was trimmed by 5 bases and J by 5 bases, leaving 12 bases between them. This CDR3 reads CASSLSAGETQYF. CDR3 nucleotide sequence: TGTGCCAGCAGCCTATCGGCTGGTGAGACCCAGTACTTC.

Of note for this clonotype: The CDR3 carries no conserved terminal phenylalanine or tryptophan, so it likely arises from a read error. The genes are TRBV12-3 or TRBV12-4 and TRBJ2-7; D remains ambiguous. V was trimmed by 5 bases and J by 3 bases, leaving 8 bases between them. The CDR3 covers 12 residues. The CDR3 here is CASSARDYEQYS. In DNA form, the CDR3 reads TGTGCCAGCAGTGCAAGGGACTACGAGCAGTACTCC.

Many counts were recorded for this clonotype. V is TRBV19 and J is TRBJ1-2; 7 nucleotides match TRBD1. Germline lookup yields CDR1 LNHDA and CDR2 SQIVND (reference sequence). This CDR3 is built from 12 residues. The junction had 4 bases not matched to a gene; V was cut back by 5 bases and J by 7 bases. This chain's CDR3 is CASSEYRGGYTF. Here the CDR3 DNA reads TGTGCCAGTAGTGAGTACAGGGGTGGCTACACCTTC.

The CDR3 DNA reads as TGCAGTGCTAGTATTGGCTACACCTTC. Translating it yields CSASIGYTF. This chain joins TRBV20-1 and TRBJ1-2; D ambiguous. The germline V and J ends were trimmed by 3 bases and 7 bases, with 3 bases remaining between them. The length of the CDR3 is 9 residues. Germline CDR1 and CDR2: DFQATT and SNEGSKA (reference sequence).

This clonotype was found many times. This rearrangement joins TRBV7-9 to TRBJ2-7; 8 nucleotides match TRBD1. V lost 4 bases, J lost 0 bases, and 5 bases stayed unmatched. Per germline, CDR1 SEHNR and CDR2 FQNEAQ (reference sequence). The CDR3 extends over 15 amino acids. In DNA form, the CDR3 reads TGTGCCAGCAGCTCCAGACAGGGGATCTCCTACGAGCAGTACTTC. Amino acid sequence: CASSSRQGISYEQYF.

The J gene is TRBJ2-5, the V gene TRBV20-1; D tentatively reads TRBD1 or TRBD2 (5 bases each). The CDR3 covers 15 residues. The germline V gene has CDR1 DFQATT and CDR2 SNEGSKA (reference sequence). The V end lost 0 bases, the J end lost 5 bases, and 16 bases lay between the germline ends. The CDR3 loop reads CSARDRLLGVETQYF. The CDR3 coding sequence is TGCAGTGCTAGAGACCGACTACTAGGGGTGGAGACCCAGTACTTC.

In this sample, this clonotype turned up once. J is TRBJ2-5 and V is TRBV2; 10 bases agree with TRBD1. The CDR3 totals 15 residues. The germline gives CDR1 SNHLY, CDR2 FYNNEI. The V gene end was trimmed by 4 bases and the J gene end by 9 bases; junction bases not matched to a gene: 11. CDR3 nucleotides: TGTGCCAGCAGTGTGGACAGGGGGGAGTATCAGCCCCAGTACTTC. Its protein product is CASSVDRGEYQPQYF.